This TCR beta chain was profiled in a study of spatial heterogeneity in lung cancer. Across the study: PBMC samples from follow-up, where available, were sequenced a median of approximately 24 months after resection. Each distinct TCR and UMI combination averaged more than ten appearances in raw reads.

The presence of a unique molecular identifier marked each TCR cDNA molecule. TCRdb recomputed calls from the 5' RACE reads with MiXCR, one row per CDR3 protein. The sample yields about 47,000 distinct CDR3 sequences, 6.5% to 7.5% seen once. Time point described: blood at routine non-recurrence follow-up after resection. Researchers sequenced whole RNA taken from tumor, nontumor lung or frozen PBMC without sorting. Overall study findings and caveats: Whereas they appeared in blood less at follow-up, ubiquitous expanded tumor TCRs appeared there more at resection.

The CDR3 sequence is 15 residues long. Germline CDR1 and CDR2: WNHNN and SYGVQD (reference sequence). With V trimmed by 5 bases and J by 7 bases, 8 bases remained unmatched. This clonotype was counted many times. What it binds is unknown. Sequencing was performed on PBMCs, taken at follow-up. The TCR originated in a female donor with early-stage non-small cell lung cancer. V and J are TRBV10-1 and TRBJ2-1; 10 bases align to TRBD1. The CDR3: CASSYSRDRGNEQFF. For the CDR3, the DNA is TGCGCCAGCAGTTATTCCCGGGACAGGGGTAATGAGCAGTTCTTC.